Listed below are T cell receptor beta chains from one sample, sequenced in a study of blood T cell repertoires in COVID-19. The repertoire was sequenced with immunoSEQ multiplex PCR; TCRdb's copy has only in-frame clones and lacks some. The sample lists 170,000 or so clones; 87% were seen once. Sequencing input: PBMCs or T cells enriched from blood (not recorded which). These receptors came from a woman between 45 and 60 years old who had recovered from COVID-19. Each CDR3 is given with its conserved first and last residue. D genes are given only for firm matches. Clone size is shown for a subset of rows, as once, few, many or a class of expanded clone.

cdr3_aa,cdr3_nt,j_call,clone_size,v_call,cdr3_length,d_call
CSVPASGNTGELFF,TGCAGCGTTCCGGCTAGCGGAAACACCGGGGAGCTGTTTTTT,TRBJ2-2,-,TRBV29-1,14,TRBD2
CASSLEGQYQETQYF,TGCGCCAGCAGCTTGGAGGGACAGTACCAAGAGACCCAGTACTTC,TRBJ2-5,-,TRBV5-1,15,TRBD1
CASRSPTDNGQYF,TGTGCAAGTCGCTCCCCCACCGATAACGGGCAGTACTTC,TRBJ2-7,-,TRBV12-2,13,-
CASSIKGSGPYTEAFF,TGTGCCAGTAGTATTAAGGGTTCAGGGCCCTACACTGAAGCTTTCTTT,TRBJ1-1,-,TRBV19,16,-
CASSQGLAGGRDTGELFF,TGCGCCAGCAGCCAAGGGTTAGCGGGAGGGCGGGACACCGGGGAGCTGTTTTTT,TRBJ2-2,-,TRBV4-1,18,TRBD2
CASSQVSRGVQPQHF,TGTGCCAGCAGCCAAGTAAGCAGGGGGGTTCAGCCCCAGCATTTT,TRBJ1-5,many,TRBV4-2,15,TRBD1
CASSDSTDTQYF,TGTGCCAGCAGTGACAGTACAGATACGCAGTATTTT,TRBJ2-3,-,TRBV27,12,-
CASSQDLGSWDRVYEQYF,TGTGCCAGCAGCCAAGATCTGGGTAGCTGGGACAGGGTTTACGAGCAGTACTTC,TRBJ2-7,once,TRBV4-2,18,TRBD1
CASSKDRGRNEQFF,TGTGCCAGCAGCAAGGACAGGGGAAGGAATGAGCAGTTCTTC,TRBJ2-1,-,TRBV27,14,TRBD1
CAWTTGLWDPDGYTF,TGTGCCTGGACGACAGGGCTATGGGACCCAGATGGCTACACCTTC,TRBJ1-2,-,TRBV30,15,TRBD1
CASGAAIHTEAFF,TGCGCCAGCGGAGCGGCGATTCACACTGAAGCTTTCTTT,TRBJ1-1,-,TRBV5-1,13,-
CASIRTGFGELFF,TGTGCCAGTATTAGGACAGGGTTCGGGGAGCTGTTTTTT,TRBJ2-2,-,TRBV19,13,TRBD1
CASSALAGDTSEQYF,TGTGCCAGCAGTGCTTTAGCGGGAGATACGAGCGAGCAGTACTTC,TRBJ2-7,-,TRBV6-2/TRBV6-3,15,TRBD2
CASSSPGGSGANVLTF,TGTGCCAGCAGTTCTCCGGGCGGGTCTGGGGCCAACGTCCTGACTTTC,TRBJ2-6,-,TRBV6-6,16,-
CASSYSGQPPNTEAFF,TGTGCCAGCAGTTACTCTGGACAGCCCCCGAACACTGAAGCTTTCTTT,TRBJ1-1,once,TRBV6-5,16,-
CATSDLGIAGDYEQFF,TGTGCCACCAGTGATTTGGGTATAGCGGGAGACTATGAGCAGTTCTTC,TRBJ2-1,-,TRBV24-1,16,TRBD2
CAVQGREKLFF,TGTGCAGTCCAGGGCCGAGAAAAACTGTTTTTT,TRBJ1-4,-,TRBV19,11,-
CASSLGQGTGELFF,TGCGCCAGCAGCTTGGGGCAGGGGACCGGGGAGCTGTTTTTT,TRBJ2-2,-,TRBV5-1,14,-
CASSHPGQANSPLHF,TGTGCCAGCAGCCATCCGGGACAGGCTAATTCACCCCTCCACTTT,TRBJ1-6,-,TRBV3-1/TRBV3-2,15,TRBD1
CASSFRPAVGLIGDEQFF,TGTGCCAGCAGCTTTCGCCCGGCGGTGGGACTCATCGGGGATGAGCAGTTCTTC,TRBJ2-1,-,TRBV7-2,18,-
CASSVGQGDQKPQHF,TGTGCCAGCAGCGTTGGACAGGGGGATCAGAAGCCCCAGCATTTT,TRBJ1-5,-,TRBV5-5,15,TRBD1
CASSLGLAGNTGELFF,TGTGCCAGCAGCTTGGGGTTAGCCGGGAACACCGGGGAGCTGTTTTTT,TRBJ2-2,-,TRBV5-4,16,-
CASSYGGPEQFF,TGTGCCAGCAGTTACGGCGGCCCTGAGCAGTTCTTC,TRBJ2-1,-,TRBV2,12,-
CASSRDNSPLHF,TGTGCCAGCTCCAGAGATAATTCACCCCTCCACTTT,TRBJ1-6,-,TRBV7-9,12,-
CASSYSGQGEAFF,TGTGCCAGCAGTTACTCTGGACAGGGTGAAGCTTTCTTT,TRBJ1-1,-,TRBV6-5,13,TRBD1
CASSSTMLLNEQYF,TGTGCCAGCAGCTCGACTATGCTCTTGAACGAGCAGTACTTC,TRBJ2-7,-,TRBV7-2,14,-
CASSIGTSRGNYGYTF,TGTGCCAGTAGTATAGGGACCTCAAGGGGTAACTATGGCTACACCTTC,TRBJ1-2,-,TRBV19,16,-
CASSMMTSGQETQYF,TGTGCCAGTAGTATGATGACTAGCGGCCAAGAGACCCAGTACTTC,TRBJ2-5,once,TRBV19,15,TRBD2
CSVISGSEQFF,TGCAGCGTTATCAGCGGGTCTGAGCAGTTCTTC,TRBJ2-1,-,TRBV29-1,11,-
CASSLDRDQPQHF,TGTGCCAGCAGCTTAGACCGGGATCAGCCCCAGCATTTT,TRBJ1-5,-,TRBV11-2,13,-
CASSHTGTYEQYF,TGTGCCAGCAGCCACACAGGGACCTACGAGCAGTACTTC,TRBJ2-7,few,TRBV7-9,13,-
CASSPVYEQYF,TGTGCCAGCAGTCCGGTCTACGAGCAGTACTTC,TRBJ2-7,-,TRBV2,11,-
CASSYDQAGELFF,TGTGCCAGCAGTTATGATCAGGCCGGGGAGCTGTTTTTT,TRBJ2-2,-,TRBV6-5,13,-
CASSLEGRQGKIAKNIQYF,TGTGCCAGCAGCTTAGAGGGGAGACAGGGAAAAATAGCCAAAAACATTCAGTACTTC,TRBJ2-4,-,TRBV7-2,19,TRBD1
CASSPRTTSGSTGELFF,TGTGCCAGCTCACCGCGGACGACTAGCGGGAGCACCGGGGAGCTGTTTTTT,TRBJ2-2,once,TRBV18,17,TRBD2
CASGYTPGQGGTIYF,TGTGCCAGCGGCTACACGCCCGGGCAGGGAGGCACCATATATTTT,TRBJ1-3,-,TRBV27,15,-
CSVVPGGRDRGSTWSLNTEAFF,TGCAGCGTTGTCCCAGGGGGCCGGGACAGGGGGTCCACATGGTCCTTAAACACTGAAGCTTTCTTT,TRBJ1-1,-,TRBV29-1,22,TRBD1
CASSQEAGNTGELFF,TGCGCCAGCAGCCAAGAAGCAGGGAACACCGGGGAGCTGTTTTTT,TRBJ2-2,-,TRBV4-3,15,-
CASKNRGYEQYF,TGTGCCAGCAAAAACAGGGGCTACGAGCAGTACTTC,TRBJ2-7,-,TRBV6-5,12,TRBD1
CASSGGGQASGNTIYF,TGCGCCAGCAGCGGCGGGGGACAGGCCTCTGGAAACACCATATATTTT,TRBJ1-3,-,TRBV5-1,16,TRBD1
CSGGLGDTEAFF,TGCAGCGGGGGGCTAGGGGACACTGAAGCTTTCTTT,TRBJ1-1,-,TRBV29-1,12,-
CATSRGSGSNYEQYF,TGTGCCACCAGCAGGGGAAGCGGGAGCAACTACGAGCAGTACTTC,TRBJ2-7,-,TRBV15,15,TRBD2
CASSITARGRVGYTF,TGTGCCAGTAGTATAACGGCCAGGGGGCGGGTTGGCTACACCTTC,TRBJ1-2,-,TRBV19,15,TRBD1
CASSLGVGEAYEQYF,TGTGCCAGCAGCCTTGGTGTGGGGGAGGCTTACGAGCAGTACTTC,TRBJ2-7,-,TRBV5-4,15,-
CASSQVWQGGRETQYF,TGCGCCAGCAGCCAAGTATGGCAGGGAGGCCGAGAGACCCAGTACTTC,TRBJ2-5,-,TRBV4-3,16,-
CASSLDLGTRGNEQFF,TGTGCCAGCAGCTTAGATCTCGGGACCAGGGGCAATGAGCAGTTCTTC,TRBJ2-1,-,TRBV11-3,16,-
CASSTDRDPSYEQYF,TGTGCCAGCAGCACGGACAGGGACCCTTCCTACGAGCAGTACTTC,TRBJ2-7,-,TRBV7-9,15,TRBD1
CASSLGTGLYGYTF,TGTGCCAGCAGCTTGGGCACGGGACTCTATGGCTACACCTTC,TRBJ1-2,-,TRBV5-8,14,-
CSANDRDAGFF,TGCAGTGCTAACGACAGGGACGCCGGGTTCTTT,TRBJ1-1,-,TRBV20-1,11,TRBD1
CAWTRDRNTEAFF,TGTGCCTGGACACGGGACAGGAACACTGAAGCTTTCTTT,TRBJ1-1,-,TRBV30,13,TRBD1
CASSLALGYEQYF,TGTGCCAGCAGCTTAGCGCTAGGTTACGAGCAGTACTTC,TRBJ2-7,-,TRBV7-2,13,-
CASSPVLDEELFF,TGTGCCAGCTCACCGGTCCTAGATGAGGAGCTGTTTTTT,TRBJ2-2,-,TRBV18,13,-
CASSLGTSGRQNEQFF,TGTGCCAGCAGCTTGGGGACTAGCGGGAGGCAGAATGAGCAGTTCTTC,TRBJ2-1,-,TRBV5-4,16,TRBD2
CASSYSGGSIYEQYF,TGTGCCAGCAGTTACTCTGGCGGGAGTATCTACGAGCAGTACTTC,TRBJ2-7,-,TRBV6-2/TRBV6-3,15,TRBD2